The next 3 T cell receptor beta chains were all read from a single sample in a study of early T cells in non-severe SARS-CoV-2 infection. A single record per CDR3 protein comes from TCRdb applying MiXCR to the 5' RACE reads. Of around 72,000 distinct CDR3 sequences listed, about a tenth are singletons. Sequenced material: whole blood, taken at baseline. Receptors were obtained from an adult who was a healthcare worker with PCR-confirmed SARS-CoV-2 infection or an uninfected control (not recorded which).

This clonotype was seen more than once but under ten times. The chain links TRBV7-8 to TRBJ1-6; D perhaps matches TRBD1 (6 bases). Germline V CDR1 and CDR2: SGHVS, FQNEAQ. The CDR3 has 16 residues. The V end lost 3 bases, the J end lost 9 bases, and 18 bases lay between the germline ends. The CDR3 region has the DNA TGTGCCAGCAGCTTCCAATTGCGAACAGGGAGTTCACCCCTCCACTTT. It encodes CASSFQLRTGSSPLHF.

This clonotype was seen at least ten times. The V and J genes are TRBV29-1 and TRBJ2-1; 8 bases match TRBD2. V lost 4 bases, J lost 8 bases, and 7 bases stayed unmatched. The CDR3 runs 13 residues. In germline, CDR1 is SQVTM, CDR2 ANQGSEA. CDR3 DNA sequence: TGCAGCGTTGCGGGGGGGGTCATGGATGAGCAGTTCTTC. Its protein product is CSVAGGVMDEQFF.

CDR3 region: CASSFVQGAPTEAFF. The CDR3 bases are TGCGCCAGCAGCTTTGTACAGGGGGCGCCCACTGAAGCTTTCTTT. The genes are TRBV5-1 and TRBJ1-1; 9 bases align to TRBD1. The V segment lost 2 bases and the J segment 4 bases; nucleotides outside the gene matches: 6. CDR3 size: 15 residues. Germline CDR1 is SGHRS and CDR2 is YFSETQ.